These 24 T cell receptor beta chains share one sample of origin, sequenced in a study of T cell clonality in common variable immunodeficiency. The table came from immunoSEQ multiplex PCR; TCRdb's copy has only in-frame clones and leaves some out. The sample contains 25,000 to 30,000 clones, none of them singletons. These receptors are not linked to any known antigen. Overall study results and limits: Reportedly, TCR beta sequences from common variable immunodeficiency showed fewer deletions and N-nucleotide insertions.

Specimen: peripheral blood mononuclear cells. All receptors derive from a human donor with common variable immunodeficiency.

In this sample, this clone turned up many times. The read halts 3 residues ahead of the CDR3 end, with the missing end drawn from the germline J gene. The V gene is TRBV6-2 or TRBV6-3, the J gene TRBJ2-7, with D possibly matching TRBD1 (5 bases). The CDR3 sequence is 13 residues long. Trimming shortened V by 6 bases and J by 6 bases, and 15 bases separated the two germline ends. Per the germline V gene, CDR1 is MNHEY and CDR2 is SVGEGT. CDR3 sequence reads: CASSKQEFGEQYF. Incomplete CDR3 DNA: TGTGCCAGCAGCAAACAGGAATTCGGCGAG.

This clone was found a few times. The observed sequence ends 3 residues before the CDR3 terminus, with the missing tail filled in from the germline J gene. This sample includes further DNA sequences coding for the same CDR3. J is TRBJ2-7 and V is TRBV5-6; 7 bases map to TRBD1. The germline CDR1 and CDR2 sequences are SGHDT and YYEEEE. V was pared by 2 bases and J by 6 bases, with 5 bases of the junction left unmatched. The CDR3 consists of 13 residues. Partial CDR3 DNA: TGTGCCAGCAGCTTCCAACAGGGGAGCGAG. It yields the protein CASSFQQGSE. The full CDR3 reads CASSFQQGSEQYF.

The table lists this clone with many counts. The CDR3 end falls 3 residues outside the read, so it is completed with the germline J gene. The gene calls are TRBV20-1 and TRBJ2-7, with a tentative D call TRBD2 (6 bases). In germline, CDR1 is DFQATT, CDR2 SNEGSKA (reference sequence). The CDR3 loop spans 13 amino acids. V dropped 6 bases and J dropped 0 bases, with 12 bases sitting between them. The CDR3 reads CSAGRTISYEQYF. The sequenced part of the CDR3 DNA is TGCAGTGCCGGGCGGACTATCTCCTACGAG.

Comments on this clone: The DNA ends 3 residues before the CDR3 does, and the rest of the CDR3 is filled in from the germline J gene. V and J are TRBV5-1 and TRBJ2-1; possibly TRBD1 or TRBD2 for D (7 bases each). Germline V gene lookup returns CDR1 SGHRS and CDR2 YFSETQ. CDR3 size: 15 residues. V lost 0 bases and J lost 8, with 15 bases in between. CDR3 bases read: TGCGCCAGCAGCTTGGCACCAGGGGGGAGGGATGAG. It specifies CASSLAPGGRDE. The complete CDR3 reads CASSLAPGGRDEQFF.

This clone was observed a few times. The read is 3 residues too short to cover the CDR3 end, so that end is filled in from the germline J gene. The chain employs TRBV2 and TRBJ1-5; no clear D. Trimming left V 3 bases short and J 1 base short, with 10 bases between. The CDR3 sequence is 15 residues long. Germline values: CDR1 SNHLY, CDR2 FYNNEI. CDR3 DNA, as far as it was read: TGTGCCAGCAGTGATGAGGTAACAAGCAATCAGCCC. It yields the protein CASSDEVTSNQP. The complete CDR3 sequence is CASSDEVTSNQPQHF.

In this sample, this clone turned up many times. The read is 3 residues too short to cover the CDR3 end, so that end is filled in from the germline J gene. This chain uses TRBV29-1 with TRBJ2-1; 7 nucleotides align to TRBD2. The CDR3 covers 14 residues. The trim removed 5 bases at V and 6 bases at J, leaving 10 bases unmatched. Germline CDR1 SQVTM, CDR2 ANQGSEA. CDR3 DNA, as far as it was read: TGCAGCGTTATTCGAGCGGGACTCGGCAATGAG. Its protein is CSVIRAGLGNE. The CDR3 as a whole reads CSVIRAGLGNEQFF.

This clone was found many times. The sequence runs out 3 residues before the end of the CDR3; the remainder is reconstructed from the germline J gene. V and J are TRBV5-1 and TRBJ1-3; 12 nucleotides match TRBD1. V shed 4 bases, J shed 2 bases, and the junction held 16 bases outside the gene matches. The V gene's germline CDR1 is SGHRS and CDR2 YFSETQ. The CDR3 length is 20 residues. The covered CDR3 bases are TGCGCCAGCAGCGTTTACCGGGACAGGGGGCCGCCTAGTACTGGAAACACC. Translating it yields CASSVYRDRGPPSTGNT. The whole CDR3 reads CASSVYRDRGPPSTGNTIYF. Drawing the rest from reference TRBV5-1 and TRBJ1-3, the complete variable domain is KAGVTQTPRYLIKTRGQQVTLSCSPISGHRSVSWYQQTPGQGLQFLFEYFSETQRNKGNFPGRFSGRQFSNSRSEMNVSTLELGDSALYLCASSVYRDRGPPSTGNTIYFGEGSWLTVV.

On this clone: The read comes to an end 3 residues before the CDR3 does, leaving the germline J gene to fill in the end. This chain joins TRBV30 and TRBJ2-3; 14 bases align to TRBD2. The V segment lost 4 bases and the J segment 4 bases; nucleotides outside the gene matches: 7. CDR1 and CDR2 (germline): GTSNPN, SVGIG (reference sequence). This CDR3 is 16 amino acids long. The sequenced CDR3 bases are TGTGCCTGGAAGAGGACTAGCGGGGGGCGCGCAGATACG. It specifies CAWKRTSGGRADT. From start to end, the CDR3 is CAWKRTSGGRADTQYF.

This clone has ten or more counts. The observed sequence ends 3 residues before the CDR3 terminus, with the missing tail filled in from the germline J gene. V is TRBV18 and J is TRBJ2-7; D remains ambiguous. Trimming cost V 5 bases and J 2 bases, with 16 bases left between them. The CDR3 sequence is 15 residues long. Germline CDR1 KGHSH, CDR2 LQKENI. The CDR3: CASSFGDAGTYEQYF. The sequenced part of the CDR3 DNA is TGTGCCAGCTCATTCGGAGATGCAGGAACCTACGAG.

On this clone: The CDR3 end is not reached by the read, which stops 3 residues before it; the germline J gene fills it in. V and J are TRBV19 and TRBJ2-1; D might be TRBD1 (5 bases). The V and J ends lost 8 bases and 2 bases respectively, with 10 bases between them. Per the germline V gene, CDR1 is LNHDA and CDR2 is SQIVND (reference sequence). The CDR3 length is 13 residues. CDR3 sequence: CASDSGAYNEQFF. The sequenced part of the CDR3 DNA is TGTGCCAGTGACAGTGGGGCCTACAATGAG.

This clone has a count of ten or more. The CDR3 end lies 3 residues beyond the end of the read and is filled in from the germline J gene. J is TRBJ1-1 and V is TRBV18, with D unresolved. The germline gives CDR1 KGHSH, CDR2 LQKENI. The CDR3 is 12 residues long. The V end was cut by 7 bases, the J end by 1 base, with 7 bases between. The sequenced CDR3 bases are TGTGCCAGCTTGGAGGGGAACACTGAA. Its protein is CASLEGNTE. The entire CDR3 sequence reads CASLEGNTEAFF. Based on the CDR3 plus reference TRBV18 and TRBJ1-1, the full variable domain is NAGVMQNPRHLVRRRGQEARLRCSPMKGHSHVYWYRQLPEEGLKFMVYLQKENIIDESGMPKERFSAEFPKEGPSILRIQQVVRGDSAAYFCASLEGNTEAFFGQGTRLTVV.

This clone came up many times. The read ends 3 residues early relative to the CDR3; the germline J gene fills the gap. This chain connects TRBV29-1 to TRBJ2-3; 8 nucleotides agree with TRBD1. The V and J ends lost 7 bases and 4 bases, in that order; junction bases with no gene match: 7. CDR3 length: 13 amino acids. Germline V CDR1 and CDR2: SQVTM, ANQGSEA. Incomplete CDR3 DNA: TGCAGCGCCGACAGGGGTGGTCCAGATACG. Amino acid sequence: CSADRGGPDT. The whole CDR3 sequence is CSADRGGPDTQYF.

Concerning this clone itself: The read stops 3 residues short of the end of the CDR3; the missing end is completed from the germline J gene. This chain uses TRBV11-3 with TRBJ2-1; D is unclear. Trimming removed 1 base from V and 4 bases from J, with 5 bases in between. The CDR3 spans 13 residues. Germline V gene sequence: CDR1 SGHNT, CDR2 YENEEA. The DNA read from the CDR3 is TGTGCCAGCAGCTTAGGCGAGTACAATGAG. Amino acids: CASSLGEYNE. The whole CDR3 protein is CASSLGEYNEQFF.

This clone has a count of ten or more. Coverage ceases 3 residues before the CDR3 finishes, and the germline J gene fills in the end. The chain joins TRBV19 to TRBJ2-1; D might be TRBD1 (6 bases). CDR1 and CDR2 (germline): LNHDA, SQIVND (reference sequence). The V gene lost 0 bases and the J gene lost 9 bases, with 21 bases spanning the gap. This CDR3 has 17 amino acids. CDR3 sequence: CASSIDQTGRRGSEQFF. The part of the CDR3 DNA that was read is TGTGCCAGTAGTATAGATCAGACAGGTCGCCGGGGATCTGAG.

This clone was detected only a few times. The observed sequence ends 3 residues before the CDR3 terminus, with the missing tail filled in from the germline J gene. The chain recombines TRBV7-8 with TRBJ2-1, with 9 nucleotides matching TRBD2. The trim removed 0 bases at V and 6 bases at J, leaving 3 bases unmatched. Germline V gene sequence: CDR1 SGHVS, CDR2 FQNEAQ. CDR3 length equals 15 residues. The CDR3 here is CASSLALAGPNEQFF. CDR3 DNA, as far as it was read: TGTGCCAGCAGCTTAGCCCTAGCGGGGCCCAATGAG. The whole variable domain, remainder taken from reference TRBV7-8 and TRBJ2-1, is GAGVSQSPRYKVAKRGQDVALRCDPISGHVSLFWYQQALGQGPEFLTYFQNEAQLDKSGLPSDRFFAERPEGSVSTLKIQRTQQEDSAVYLCASSLALAGPNEQFFGPGTRLTVL.

This clone was seen many times. One end of the junction does not line up with germline, which may come from a read error. The sequence runs out 3 residues before the end of the CDR3; the remainder is reconstructed from the germline J gene. V is TRBV4-2 and J is TRBJ1-2, with 10 nucleotides matching TRBD1. Germline loops: CDR1 LGHNA, CDR2 YNFKEQ. The CDR3 has 14 amino acids. The CDR3 bases that were read are TGCGCCAGCAGCCAAGACAGGGGGCACTATGGC. Translated: CASSQDRGHYG. The full CDR3 sequence reads CASSQDRGHYGYTF.

The covered CDR3 bases are TGTGCCAGCAGCTTATTCAGCGGGAACTACAATGAG. Translation gives CASSLFSGNYNE. Given in full, the CDR3 is CASSLFSGNYNEQFF. This chain connects TRBV11-1 to TRBJ2-1, with 7 nucleotides matching TRBD2. The read is 3 residues too short to cover the CDR3 end, so that end is filled in from the germline J gene. With V trimmed by 2 bases and J by 3 bases, 4 bases remained unmatched. From germline, CDR1 is SGHAT and CDR2 FQDESV (reference sequence). The length of the CDR3 is 15 residues.

This clone has at least ten counts. The covered CDR3 bases are TGCGCCAGCAGTGAGTCAGGCCCGGCAGGGCAGAGAGGGGAG. Translation: CASSESGPAGQRGE. The whole CDR3 reads CASSESGPAGQRGELFF. The V call is TRBV10-1, the J call TRBJ2-2, with D possibly being TRBD1 (5 bases). Read coverage stops 3 residues before the CDR3 terminus; the germline J gene supplies the remainder. Germline CDR1 is WNHNN and CDR2 is SYGVQD (reference sequence). This CDR3 has 17 residues. V gave up 0 bases and J gave up 8 bases, with 19 bases separating them.

Only a few counts were recorded for this clone. The read ends 3 residues before the CDR3 terminus; that terminus is restored from the germline J gene. The rearrangement joins TRBV20-1 to TRBJ2-7, with 15 nucleotides matching TRBD2. Germline V gene lookup returns CDR1 DFQATT and CDR2 SNEGSKA (reference sequence). The CDR3 is 15 residues long. V was clipped by 1 base and J by 5 bases; unmatched bases: 3. CDR3 DNA (partial): TGCAGTGCTAGAGGTGGACTAGCGGGAGGGCACGAG. Its translation is CSARGGLAGGHE. The CDR3 in full is CSARGGLAGGHEQYF.

This clone has just a few counts. The observed sequence ends 3 residues before the CDR3 terminus, with the missing tail filled in from the germline J gene. The chain carries TRBV2 and TRBJ1-6; weak D call: TRBD1 (5 bases). V lost 2 bases and J 2 bases, leaving 10 bases between the germline ends. The CDR3 is 16 residues long. Germline V gives CDR1 SNHLY, CDR2 FYNNEI. The chain's CDR3 is CASSERGPAYNSPLHF. The covered CDR3 bases are TGTGCCAGCAGTGAAAGGGGTCCCGCCTATAATTCACCC.

This clone was observed many times. The observed sequence ends 3 residues before the CDR3 terminus, with the missing tail filled in from the germline J gene. This rearrangement joins TRBV7-3 to TRBJ1-2, with 7 bases that match TRBD1. The J segment lost 7 bases and the V segment lost 4 bases, leaving 9 bases of the junction unmatched. The germline V gene encodes CDR1 SGHTA and CDR2 FQGTGA. The CDR3 sequence is 14 residues long. The CDR3 sequence is CASSSQGIGGGYTF. The covered CDR3 bases are TGTGCCAGCAGCTCACAGGGGATTGGGGGTGGC.

This clone was detected many times. Read coverage stops 3 residues before the CDR3 terminus; the germline J gene supplies the remainder. This chain links TRBV5-1 with TRBJ1-6; the match to TRBD1 covers 7 bases. J gave up 6 bases and V 0 bases, and 0 bases lay outside the gene matches. Germline CDR1 and CDR2: SGHRS and YFSETQ. The CDR3 runs to 14 residues. CDR3 DNA, as far as it was read: TGCGCCAGCAGCTTGGGACAGGGTAATTCACCC. Translated: CASSLGQGNSP. The whole CDR3 protein reads CASSLGQGNSPLHF.

In its sample, this clone was seen many times. The read is 3 residues too short to cover the CDR3 end, so that end is filled in from the germline J gene. This sequence joins TRBV20-1 and TRBJ2-5; TRBD2 matches 10 bases. Trimming cost V 2 bases and J 4 bases; bases outside gene matches: 4. This CDR3 has 14 residues. The germline V gene has CDR1 DFQATT and CDR2 SNEGSKA (reference sequence). Here the CDR3 reads CSARRASGGETQYF. CDR3 DNA (partial): TGCAGTGCTAGAAGGGCTAGCGGGGGAGAGACC.

The CDR3: CASSSPTPQGIGEQYF. The part of the CDR3 DNA that was read is TGTGCCAGCAGTTCACCTACCCCACAGGGGATAGGCGAG. The chain couples TRBV6-2 or TRBV6-3 to TRBJ2-7; 7 bases line up with TRBD1. The read ends 3 residues shy of where the CDR3 ends; the end is completed using the germline J gene. The CDR3 is 16 residues long. V shed 4 bases and J 6 bases; nucleotides not matched to a gene: 15. The germline V gene encodes CDR1 MNHEY and CDR2 SVGEGT.